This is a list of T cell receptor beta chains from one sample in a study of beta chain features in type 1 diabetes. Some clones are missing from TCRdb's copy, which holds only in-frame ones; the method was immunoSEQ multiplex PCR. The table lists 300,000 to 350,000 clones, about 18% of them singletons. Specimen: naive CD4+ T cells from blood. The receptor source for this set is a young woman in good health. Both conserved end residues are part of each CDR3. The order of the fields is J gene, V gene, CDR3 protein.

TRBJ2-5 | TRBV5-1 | CASSLGLAMETQYF
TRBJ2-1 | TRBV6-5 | CASSISGGECNEQFF
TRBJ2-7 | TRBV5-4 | CASSPRERGFGEQYF
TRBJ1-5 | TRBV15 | CATTPGFNQPQHF
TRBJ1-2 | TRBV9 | CASSLRQGRGYTF
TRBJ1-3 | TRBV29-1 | CSVQESSGNTIYF
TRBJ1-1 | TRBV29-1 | CSVVDTMNTEAFF
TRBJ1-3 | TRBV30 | CAWTGSNSGNTIYF
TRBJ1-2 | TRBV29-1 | CSVDRGRANYGYTF
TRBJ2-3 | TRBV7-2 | CASSLMGQRTDTQYF
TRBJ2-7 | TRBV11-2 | CASSEMRDRDEQYF
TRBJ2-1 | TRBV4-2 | CASSRTSDDEQFF
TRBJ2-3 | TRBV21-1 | CASSPLTGDTQYF